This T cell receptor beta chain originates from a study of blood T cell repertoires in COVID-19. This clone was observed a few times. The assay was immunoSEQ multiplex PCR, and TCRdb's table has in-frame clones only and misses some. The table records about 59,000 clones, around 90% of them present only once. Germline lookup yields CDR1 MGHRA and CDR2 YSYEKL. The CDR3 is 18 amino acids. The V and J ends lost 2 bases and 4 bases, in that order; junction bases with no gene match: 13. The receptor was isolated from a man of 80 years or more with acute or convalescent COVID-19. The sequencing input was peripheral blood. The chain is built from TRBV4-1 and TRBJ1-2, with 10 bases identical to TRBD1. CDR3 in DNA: TGCGCCAGCAGCCAATTTTGGGACAGGGGACCCACTAGCTATGGCTACACCTTC. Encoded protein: CASSQFWDRGPTSYGYTF.